This entry lists 31 T cell receptor beta chains sequenced from one sample in a study of OX40 agonist ivuxolimab in advanced cancers. Libraries were constructed by the immunoSEQ multiplex PCR assay. TCRdb stores this immuneACCESS table with in-frame sequences only. Part of the clones is absent; in the studies checked, under half of the shortfall reflects unresolved V genes, and no reason is known for the rest. The sample table contains tens of thousands of clones; only one count was recorded for approximately 90% of them. Approximately 0.25% of the sample is held by the ten biggest clonotypes. The sequencing used CD4+ or CD8+ T cells sorted from blood, collected in a trial of the OX40 agonist ivuxolimab. These receptors were taken from an adult with an advanced solid tumor such as melanoma, head and neck, liver or kidney cancer.

The chain couples TRBV7-9 to TRBJ2-2; 9 nucleotides align to TRBD1. Germline V gene data show CDR1 as SEHNR and CDR2 as FQNEAQ (reference sequence). The CDR3 length is 14 residues. The V and J ends lost 3 bases and 5 bases, in that order; junction bases with no gene match: 1. This chain's CDR3 is CASSLTGGTGELFF. The CDR3 DNA reads as TGTGCCAGCAGCTTGACAGGGGGAACCGGGGAGCTGTTTTTT.

The chain joins TRBV7-3 to TRBJ2-1; 10 positions agree with TRBD2. CDR1 and CDR2 from the germline V gene are SGHTA and FQGTGA. This CDR3 region has 17 residues. V trimming: 1 base; J trimming: 2 bases; junction bases outside the gene matches: 5. The CDR3, as DNA: TGTGCCAGCAGCTTAAGTCGGCTAGCGGGAGCCTACAATGAGCAGTTCTTC. Its protein is CASSLSRLAGAYNEQFF.

V gene TRBV15 combines with J gene TRBJ2-4, with 7 bases that match TRBD1. V shed 1 base, J shed 1 base, and the junction held 4 bases outside the gene matches. CDR1 and CDR2 from the germline V gene are LNHNV and YYDKDF (reference sequence). This CDR3 has 16 amino acids. The CDR3 protein is CATSRVGTAAKNIQYF. In nucleotides, the CDR3 is TGTGCCACCAGCAGAGTGGGGACAGCGGCCAAAAACATTCAGTACTTC.

The rearrangement links TRBV5-1 to TRBJ2-1; TRBD1 matches at 7 bases. CDR1 SGHRS and CDR2 YFSETQ come from the germline V gene. Trimming took 4 bases from V and 0 from J; bases not matched to a gene: 4. There are 15 residues in the CDR3. The CDR3 spells CASSTGTDSYNEQFF. In DNA, the CDR3 is TGCGCCAGCAGCACGGGGACAGACTCCTACAATGAGCAGTTCTTC.

The V and J genes are TRBV6-5 and TRBJ2-5; TRBD2 matches 7 bases. V lost 2 bases and J lost 5; bases outside the gene matches: 11. This CDR3 comprises 16 residues. In germline, CDR1 is MNHEY, CDR2 SVGAGI. The DNA of the CDR3 is TGTGCCAGCAGTTACGACCCTAGCGGCAATGGGGAGACCCAGTACTTC. Encoded protein: CASSYDPSGNGETQYF.

The rearrangement joins TRBV19 to TRBJ1-1; D unclear. V shed 4 bases and J shed 0 bases, with 12 bases lying between them. The CDR3 is made up of 15 amino acids. Germline V gene sequence: CDR1 LNHDA, CDR2 SQIVND (reference sequence). The CDR3 nucleotides are TGTGCCAGTAGTAATTTCGGACTTATGAACACTGAAGCTTTCTTT. Translated: CASSNFGLMNTEAFF.

The V gene is TRBV18, the J gene TRBJ1-4; TRBD1 might be the D (5 bases). The CDR3 totals 18 residues. V lost 3 bases and J lost 0, with 17 bases in between. Germline CDR1 KGHSH, CDR2 LQKENI. CDR3 sequence reads: CASSPITGRGATNEKLFF. The CDR3 DNA is TGTGCCAGCTCACCCATCACGGGGAGGGGTGCAACTAATGAAAAACTGTTTTTT.

The J gene is TRBJ1-5, the V gene TRBV19, with 9 bases that match TRBD1. Trimming at V came to 3 bases and at J to 7 bases, leaving 7 bases not matched to a gene. The CDR3 length is 15 residues. The germline gives CDR1 LNHDA, CDR2 SQIVND (reference sequence). The DNA of the CDR3 is TGTGCCAGTAGTATCCTGGGACAGGGTGGACAGCCCCAGCATTTT. This encodes CASSILGQGGQPQHF.

The CDR3 spells CSARAYYEQFF. CDR3 coding DNA: TGCAGTGCTAGGGCTTACTATGAGCAGTTCTTC. V usage is TRBV20-1 and J usage is TRBJ2-1; no clear D gene. Germline-derived CDR1 and CDR2 are DFQATT and SNEGSKA (reference sequence). The CDR3 has 11 amino acids. V gave up 3 bases and J gave up 8 bases, with 8 bases separating them.

J is TRBJ2-3 and V is TRBV7-9; TRBD2 aligns across 7 bases. This CDR3 is built from 15 residues. The V gene end was trimmed by 7 bases and the J gene end by 5 bases; junction bases not matched to a gene: 12. The germline V gene encodes CDR1 SEHNR and CDR2 FQNEAQ (reference sequence). The CDR3 sequence is CASNRRGGEGDTQYF. CDR3 sequence (DNA): TGTGCCAGCAACCGCCGGGGCGGGGAGGGAGATACGCAGTATTTT.

This chain's CDR3 is CASSPKPGQGDEKLFF. The CDR3 DNA reads TGTGCCAGCTCACCTAAACCGGGACAGGGAGATGAAAAACTGTTTTTT. This sequence joins TRBV18 and TRBJ1-4; 9 bases are shared with TRBD1. CDR3 length: 16 residues. Germline values: CDR1 KGHSH, CDR2 LQKENI. J was trimmed by 6 bases and V by 3 bases; bases with no gene match: 8.

Only one count was recorded for this clone. This chain joins TRBV11-2 and TRBJ2-5; D is unresolved. Germline V lookup: CDR1 SGHAT, CDR2 FQNNGV. The V gene lost 1 base and the J gene lost 4 bases, with 7 bases spanning the gap. The CDR3 is made up of 13 amino acids. The CDR3 reads CASSLGVVETQYF. In nucleotides, the CDR3 is TGTGCCAGCAGCTTAGGCGTTGTAGAGACCCAGTACTTC.

This CDR3 reads CATVDRLNTEAFF. The CDR3 coding sequence is TGTGCCACCGTCGACAGGCTAAACACTGAAGCTTTCTTT. This rearrangement joins TRBV28 to TRBJ1-1, with D perhaps matching TRBD1 (6 bases). Trimming stripped 10 bases from V and 2 bases from J, with 14 bases between. The germline CDR1 and CDR2 sequences are MDHEN and SYDVKM. This CDR3 is built from 13 residues.

This chain joins TRBV7-3 and TRBJ2-5, with 15 bases that match TRBD2. The CDR3 is made up of 17 amino acids. The J segment lost 4 bases and the V segment lost 5 bases, leaving 8 bases of the junction unmatched. Germline assignment: CDR1 SGHTA and CDR2 FQGTGA. The CDR3 is CASSPGGLAGGRETQYF. As DNA, the CDR3 is TGTGCCAGCAGCCCAGGGGGACTAGCGGGAGGTCGAGAGACCCAGTACTTC.

The chain's CDR3 is CASSKLDAGETQYF. As DNA, the CDR3 is TGTGCCAGCAGTAAACTAGACGCAGGAGAGACCCAGTACTTC. This chain links TRBV6-5 with TRBJ2-5; D may be TRBD2 (5 bases). Germline CDR1 and CDR2: MNHEY and SVGAGI. With 5 bases removed from V and 4 bases from J, the gap between germline ends came to 14 bases. The CDR3 is made up of 14 amino acids.

The chain carries TRBV7-9 and TRBJ2-3; the D gene could be TRBD1 or TRBD2 (5 bases each). The CDR3 covers 14 residues. The germline V gene encodes CDR1 SEHNR and CDR2 FQNEAQ (reference sequence). Trimming took off 5 bases at V and 6 bases at J, with 15 bases between the two ends. CDR3 nucleotides: TGTGCCAGCAGCCAACGAGTTGAGGGGGATACGCAGTATTTT. Translating it yields CASSQRVEGDTQYF. Full variable domain (remainder filled in from reference TRBV7-9 and TRBJ2-3): DTGVSQNPRHKITKRGQNVTFRCDPISEHNRLYWYRQTLGQGPEFLTYFQNEAQLEKSRLLSDRFSAERPKGSFSTLEIQRTEQGDSAMYLCASSQRVEGDTQYFGPGTRLTVL.

This clone was observed once. CDR3 sequence reads: CASSLTQGTTRIYF. For the CDR3, the DNA is TGTGCCAGCAGTTTAACGCAGGGGACTACCCGTATATACTTC. The rearrangement links TRBV27 to TRBJ2-7; D may be TRBD2 (7 bases). Trimming removed 2 bases from V and 13 bases from J, with 21 bases in between. Germline lookup yields CDR1 MNHEY and CDR2 SMNVEV (reference sequence). The CDR3 sequence is 14 residues long.

This clone occurred once. The CDR3 reads CASSSLGTMNTEAFF. CDR3 in DNA: TGTGCCAGCAGTTCCCTGGGGACAATGAACACTGAAGCTTTCTTT. This chain connects TRBV28 to TRBJ1-1; D is possibly TRBD1 (6 bases). The CDR3 sequence is 15 residues long. Trimming left V 4 bases short and J 0 bases short, with 12 bases between. Germline lookup yields CDR1 MDHEN and CDR2 SYDVKM. Looking up the rest from reference TRBV28 and TRBJ1-1 gives the full variable domain: DVKVTQSSRYLVKRTGEKVFLECVQDMDHENMFWYRQDPGLGLRLIYFSYDVKMKEKGDIPEGYSVSREKKERFSLILESASTNQTSMYLCASSSLGTMNTEAFFGQGTRLTVV.

This clone showed up just a few times. The V call is TRBV6-1, the J call TRBJ2-5; TRBD1 might be the D (6 bases). The germline V gene encodes CDR1 MNHNS and CDR2 SASEGT. CDR3 length: 15 residues. The V gene lost 8 bases and the J gene lost 1 base, with 17 bases spanning the gap. CDR3: CASEIYRGSQETQYF. Written as DNA, the CDR3 is TGTGCCAGCGAGATTTATAGGGGGAGCCAAGAGACCCAGTACTTC.

This clone showed up just a few times. The CDR3 region has the DNA TGTGCCAGTAGTATCTTGTTCGGAGGGGGCAACACTGAAGCTTTCTTT. It encodes CASSILFGGGNTEAFF. The chain carries TRBV19 and TRBJ1-1, with 7 bases fitting TRBD1. Germline loops: CDR1 LNHDA, CDR2 SQIVND (reference sequence). V shed 3 bases, J shed 2 bases, and the junction held 9 bases outside the gene matches. The CDR3 has 16 residues. Drawing the rest from reference TRBV19 and TRBJ1-1, the complete variable domain is DGGITQSPKYLFRKEGQNVTLSCEQNLNHDAMYWYRQDPGQGLRLIYYSQIVNDFQKGDIAEGYSVSREKKESFPLTVTSAQKNPTAFYLCASSILFGGGNTEAFFGQGTRLTVV.

The J gene is TRBJ1-2, the V gene TRBV4-1, with TRBD1 as a possible D gene (5 bases). The CDR3 spans 16 residues. Germline-derived CDR1 and CDR2 are MGHRA and YSYEKL. V was trimmed by 1 base and J by 4 bases, leaving 16 bases between them. The CDR3 bases are TGCGCCAGCAGCCAAGCTGGGGTCCTCGACAGCTATGGCTACACCTTC. This translates into CASSQAGVLDSYGYTF.

This clone was found a few times. V is TRBV7-3 and J is TRBJ2-7; 7 bases match TRBD1. CDR1 is SGHTA, CDR2 FQGTGA, per germline. The CDR3 contains 15 residues. V shed 5 bases, J shed 0 bases, and the junction held 7 bases outside the gene matches. The CDR3 nucleotides read TGTGCCAGCAGCCTCTCGGACAGGAGCTCCTACGAGCAGTACTTC. It yields the protein CASSLSDRSSYEQYF.

The rearrangement links TRBV9 to TRBJ2-6; D is possibly TRBD1 (6 bases). CDR1 SGDLS and CDR2 YYNGEE come from the germline V gene. CDR3 length: 17 residues. V dropped 0 bases and J dropped 0 bases, with 10 bases sitting between them. The CDR3 coding sequence is TGTGCCAGCAGCGTAGAGGACAGCCTCTCTGGGGCCAACGTCCTGACTTTC. Amino acid sequence: CASSVEDSLSGANVLTF. The full variable domain, its missing parts supplied by reference TRBV9 and TRBJ2-6, is DSGVTQTPKHLITATGQRVTLRCSPRSGDLSVYWYQQSLDQGLQFLIQYYNGEERAKGNILERFSAQQFPDLHSELNLSSLELGDSALYFCASSVEDSLSGANVLTFGAGSRLTVL.

This clone was picked up a small number of times. This rearrangement joins TRBV7-9 to TRBJ1-4, with 9 bases identical to TRBD1. The CDR3 contains 14 residues. Trimming at V came to 1 base and at J to 10 bases, leaving 4 bases not matched to a gene. Germline CDR1 SEHNR, CDR2 FQNEAQ (reference sequence). The CDR3 sequence is CASSLGGQGGKLFF. The CDR3 DNA reads TGTGCCAGCAGCTTAGGGGGACAGGGAGGAAAACTGTTTTTT.

This clone showed up just once. The rearrangement links TRBV7-2 to TRBJ2-7; no reliable D call. Germline assignment: CDR1 SGHTA and CDR2 FQGNSA. The CDR3 runs to 13 residues. Deletions cut 1 base from V and 7 bases from J, with 11 bases between. The CDR3 is CASSLDLRWEQYF. CDR3 DNA: TGTGCCAGCAGCTTAGACCTAAGGTGGGAGCAGTACTTC.

This chain links TRBV5-6 with TRBJ2-3; tentative D call: TRBD1 (5 bases). The CDR3 spans 15 residues. V was shortened by 4 bases and J by 2 bases, with 14 bases between the two germline ends. The germline V gene encodes CDR1 SGHDT and CDR2 YYEEEE. CDR3 sequence: CASSLDVGLTDTQYF. Written as DNA, the CDR3 is TGTGCCAGCAGCCTGGACGTGGGGCTCACAGATACGCAGTATTTT.

This chain links TRBV7-2 with TRBJ2-2, with 10 bases aligning to TRBD2. The trim removed 5 bases at V and 5 bases at J, leaving 11 bases unmatched. Germline CDR1 reads SGHTA; CDR2 reads FQGNSA. The CDR3 runs to 17 residues. Here the CDR3 DNA reads TGTGCCAGCAGCCCGGACCTAGCGGGAGTACATACCGGGGAGCTGTTTTTT. Its translation is CASSPDLAGVHTGELFF.

The rearrangement links TRBV6-5 to TRBJ2-5; 7 nucleotides line up with TRBD1. Germline CDR1 is MNHEY and CDR2 is SVGAGI. The CDR3 totals 14 residues. V trimming: 2 bases; J trimming: 2 bases; junction bases outside the gene matches: 2. CDR3 in DNA: TGTGCCAGCAGTTACCTGGGACAGCAAGAGACCCAGTACTTC. This codes for CASSYLGQQETQYF.

This chain links TRBV28 with TRBJ2-2; 8 bases align to TRBD2. The V and J ends lost 6 bases and 7 bases, in that order; junction bases with no gene match: 19. The CDR3 runs 18 residues. The germline V gene encodes CDR1 MDHEN and CDR2 SYDVKM. The CDR3 DNA reads TGTGCCAGCAGCCTAATCGGGGGGCTAGCGGGTAAAGTCGGGGAGCTGTTTTTT. It is translated as CASSLIGGLAGKVGELFF. Complete variable domain (other parts from reference TRBV28 and TRBJ2-2): DVKVTQSSRYLVKRTGEKVFLECVQDMDHENMFWYRQDPGLGLRLIYFSYDVKMKEKGDIPEGYSVSREKKERFSLILESASTNQTSMYLCASSLIGGLAGKVGELFFGEGSRLTVL.

The rearrangement joins TRBV5-6 to TRBJ1-5; 7 bases fit TRBD1. This CDR3 region has 14 residues. Per the germline V gene, CDR1 is SGHDT and CDR2 is YYEEEE. Trimming removed 3 bases from V and 7 bases from J; junction bases left unmatched: 7. The CDR3 protein is CASSSQGLRQPQHF. For the CDR3, the DNA is TGTGCCAGCAGCTCACAGGGGTTGCGACAGCCCCAGCATTTT.

The chain links TRBV2 to TRBJ2-1; 11 bases agree with TRBD2. The V and J ends lost 4 bases and 8 bases, in that order; junction bases with no gene match: 10. The CDR3 runs to 16 residues. Per the germline V gene, CDR1 is SNHLY and CDR2 is FYNNEI. CDR3 nucleotide sequence: TGTGCCAGCAGTGCAACATCACTAGCGGGAGCCGATGAGCAGTTCTTC. Translation gives CASSATSLAGADEQFF. The full variable domain, rest sourced from reference TRBV2 and TRBJ2-1, is EPEVTQTPSHQVTQMGQEVILRCVPISNHLYFYWYRQILGQKVEFLVSFYNNEISEKSEIFDDQFSVERPDGSNFTLKIRSTKLEDSAMYFCASSATSLAGADEQFFGPGTRLTVL.